This T cell receptor beta chain was identified during a study of blood T cell repertoires in COVID-19 (dated by TCRdb to the early 2020s). Study-wide context: The collaborator samples originated in the United States, Italy and Spain and spanned the acute and convalescent phases of COVID-19. The prospective study material was composed of cDNA or gDNA derived from T cells, B-cell-depleted T cells, or PBMCs. Subjects who had been exposed to COVID-19, were actively infected with it, or had recovered from it provided the deeply sampled blood TCRbeta repertoires that made up the dataset. A freely available public database, intended as a resource for researchers studying the immune response to SARS-CoV-2, is where the repertoires were released. Samples were obtained from the ongoing ImmuneRACE study (first 160 participants) and from some 1,300 subjects provided by 6 global collaborators. The sample metadata nearly always contained a de-identified subject ID, COVID-19 status, age in years and sex. Where available, HLA class I and class II types were taken from metadata supplied by the sample provider and were not determined by assay-based typing.

Study-wide conclusions, independent of this receptor: Clinical and demographic metadata were provided uncurated, with the amount varying by source and participant.

One collaborating source in Seattle enrolled patients during active infection and followed them longitudinally through the course of disease. Each collaborating institution followed its own protocols to collect whole blood in K2EDTA tubes. Collaborator samples were shipped for TCRbeta analysis as frozen whole blood, isolated PBMCs, or DNA extracted from either sample type. In this sample, this clone turned up a few times. Its target antigen remains unknown. The input lacks base qualities; no much larger clone sits a single base away. Reading the germline V gene gives CDR1 ENHRY and CDR2 SYGVKD. The CDR3 holds 13 amino acids from the cysteine to the phenylalanine. Just the 39-base CDR3 DNA is kept, in frame starting at base 1. Trimming removed 6 bases from V and 0 bases from J, leaving 8 bases between the germline ends. The immunoSEQ Assay, a bias-controlled multiplex PCR, was used to amplify TCRbeta CDR3 regions from genomic DNA. On the authors' methods: Within the assay, amplification of reference gene primers was used to estimate how many nucleated cells each sample contained. Sequence reads were collapsed and filtered to measure the absolute abundance of every unique TCRbeta CDR3 rearrangement. For each sample, productive Simpson clonality was calculated by taking the square root of Simpson's diversity index across productive rearrangements. Not all clones reach the TCRdb copy of this immuneACCESS table, which keeps in-frame sequences only. Checked studies attribute under half of the gap to unresolved V genes and leave the rest unexplained. D and trimming were read from the DNA, whereas the V and J calls and clone size are those reported in that table. The sample table records 250,000 to 350,000 clones; 80% to 95% of these occur just once. Of the sample, over 2% is held by the ten largest clones.

Sequencing was carried out using peripheral blood. The chain uses TRBV10-3 and TRBJ2-5, with the identity of the D gene unclear. This sequence was found in a woman aged 25-40 years with COVID-19, enrolled during active disease. The CDR3 region has the sequence CAIRPDNQETQYF. The sequence in DNA is TGTGCCATCAGACCCGACAACCAAGAGACCCAGTACTTC.